This T cell receptor beta chain was obtained from a study of breast tumors, draining lymph nodes, adjacent tissues. The sample holds many counts of this clonotype. Its cognate antigen is unknown. The germline CDR1 and CDR2 sequences are SGHAT and FQNNGV. The CDR3 contains 17 residues. Losses at the gene ends were 5 bases for V and 2 bases for J; bases not matched to a gene: 7. The lymph nodes were axillary draining lymph nodes from breast cancer patients. Findings and caveats of the study: Tumor and nontumor repertoires were significantly more similar in luminal-like than in basal-like breast cancer. Tumors had less TCR diversity than lymph nodes, more than nontumor tissue.

TCRdb independently ran MiXCR on the multiplex PCR reads; one entry per CDR3 protein. The sample has around 230,000 distinct CDR3 sequences, about a third seen once. V gene TRBV11-2 combines with J gene TRBJ2-5; 14 nucleotides agree with TRBD2. This receptor was identified in a female donor with breast cancer. Some clones in this sample may be carry-over from other donors' samples. The sample was axillary lymph node tissue. The CDR3 reads CASSVTRLAGGQETQYF. The CDR3 DNA follows: TGTGCCAGCAGCGTAACAAGACTAGCGGGAGGGCAAGAGACCCAGTACTTC.